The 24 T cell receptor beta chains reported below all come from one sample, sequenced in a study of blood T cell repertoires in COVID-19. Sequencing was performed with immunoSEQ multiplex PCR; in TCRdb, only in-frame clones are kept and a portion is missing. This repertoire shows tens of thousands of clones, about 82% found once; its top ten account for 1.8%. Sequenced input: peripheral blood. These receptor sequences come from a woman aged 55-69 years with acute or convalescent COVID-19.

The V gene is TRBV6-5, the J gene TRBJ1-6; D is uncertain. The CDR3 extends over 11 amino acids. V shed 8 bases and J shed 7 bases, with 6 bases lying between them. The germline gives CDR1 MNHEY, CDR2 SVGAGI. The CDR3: CASGTNSPLHF. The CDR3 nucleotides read TGTGCCAGCGGCACAAATTCACCCCTCCACTTT.

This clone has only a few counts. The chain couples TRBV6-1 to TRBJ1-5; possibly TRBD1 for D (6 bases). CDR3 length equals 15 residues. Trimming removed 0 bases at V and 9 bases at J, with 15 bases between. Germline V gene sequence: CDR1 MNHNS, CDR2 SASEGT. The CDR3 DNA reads TGTGCCAGCAGTGAAGCGCGGCAGGGGCGCGGGCCCCAGCATTTT. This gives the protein CASSEARQGRGPQHF.

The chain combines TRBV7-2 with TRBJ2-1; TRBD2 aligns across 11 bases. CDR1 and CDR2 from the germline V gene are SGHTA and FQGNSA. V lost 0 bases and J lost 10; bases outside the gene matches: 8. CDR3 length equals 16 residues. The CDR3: CASSLALGLAVDEQFF. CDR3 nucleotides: TGTGCCAGCAGCTTAGCGCTGGGACTAGCGGTCGACGAGCAGTTCTTC. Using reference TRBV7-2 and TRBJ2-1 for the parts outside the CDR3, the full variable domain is GAGVSQSPSNKVTEKGKDVELRCDPISGHTALYWYRQSLGQGLEFLIYFQGNSAPDKSGLPSDRFSAERTGGSVSTLTIQRTQQEDSAVYLCASSLALGLAVDEQFFGPGTRLTVL.

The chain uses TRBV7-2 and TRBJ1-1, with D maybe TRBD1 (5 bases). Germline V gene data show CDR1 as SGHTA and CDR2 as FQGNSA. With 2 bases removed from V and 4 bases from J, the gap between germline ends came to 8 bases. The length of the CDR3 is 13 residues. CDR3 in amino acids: CASSLSGGTEAFF. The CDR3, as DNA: TGTGCCAGCAGCTTATCGGGGGGCACTGAAGCTTTCTTT.

CDR3 residues: CASSTRTGSEQYF. CDR3 in DNA: TGTGCCAGTAGTACCCGAACAGGGAGCGAGCAGTACTTC. This chain uses TRBV19 with TRBJ2-7, with TRBD1 as a possible D gene (6 bases). The V gene lost 4 bases and the J gene lost 6 bases, with 13 bases spanning the gap. Germline V lookup: CDR1 LNHDA, CDR2 SQIVND (reference sequence). CDR3 length equals 13 residues.

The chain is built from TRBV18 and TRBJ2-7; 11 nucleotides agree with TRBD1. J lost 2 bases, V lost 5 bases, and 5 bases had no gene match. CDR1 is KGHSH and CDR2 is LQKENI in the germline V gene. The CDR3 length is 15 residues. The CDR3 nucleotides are TGTGCCAGCTCAGCGGGACAGGGGGGAACCTACGAGCAGTACTTC. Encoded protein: CASSAGQGGTYEQYF.

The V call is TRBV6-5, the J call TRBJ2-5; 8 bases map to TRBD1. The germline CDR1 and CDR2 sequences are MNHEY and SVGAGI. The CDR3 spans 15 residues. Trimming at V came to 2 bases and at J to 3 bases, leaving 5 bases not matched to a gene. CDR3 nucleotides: TGTGCCAGCAGTTACGGTTGGACAGGGAAAGAGACCCAGTACTTC. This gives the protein CASSYGWTGKETQYF.

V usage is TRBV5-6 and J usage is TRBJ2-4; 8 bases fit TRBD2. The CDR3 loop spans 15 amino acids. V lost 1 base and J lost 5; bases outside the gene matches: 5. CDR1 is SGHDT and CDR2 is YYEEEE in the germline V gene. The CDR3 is CASSLPSGFQNIQYF. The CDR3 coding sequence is TGTGCCAGCAGCTTGCCTAGCGGGTTCCAAAACATTCAGTACTTC.

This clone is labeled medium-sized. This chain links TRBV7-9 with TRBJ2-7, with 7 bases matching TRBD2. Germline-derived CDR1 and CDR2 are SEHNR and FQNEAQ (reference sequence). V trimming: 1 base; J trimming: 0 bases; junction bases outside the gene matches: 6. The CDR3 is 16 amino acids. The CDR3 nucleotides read TGTGCCAGCAGCTTAGAGCCGGGGGGAAGCTCCTACGAGCAGTACTTC. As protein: CASSLEPGGSSYEQYF.

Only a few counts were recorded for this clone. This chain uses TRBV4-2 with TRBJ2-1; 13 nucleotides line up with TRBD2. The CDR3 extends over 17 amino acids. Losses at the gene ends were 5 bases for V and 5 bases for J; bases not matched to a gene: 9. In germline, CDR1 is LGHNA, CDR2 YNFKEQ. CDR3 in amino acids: CASSTRTSGGPNNEQFF. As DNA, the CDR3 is TGTGCCAGCAGCACCCGGACTAGCGGGGGACCCAACAATGAGCAGTTCTTC.

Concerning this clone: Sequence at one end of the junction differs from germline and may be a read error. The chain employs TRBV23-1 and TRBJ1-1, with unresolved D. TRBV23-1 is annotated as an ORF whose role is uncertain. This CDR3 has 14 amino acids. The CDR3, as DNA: TGCGCCAGCGCGGAACATTTAAGGAACCCTGAAGCTTTCTTT. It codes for CASAEHLRNPEAFF.

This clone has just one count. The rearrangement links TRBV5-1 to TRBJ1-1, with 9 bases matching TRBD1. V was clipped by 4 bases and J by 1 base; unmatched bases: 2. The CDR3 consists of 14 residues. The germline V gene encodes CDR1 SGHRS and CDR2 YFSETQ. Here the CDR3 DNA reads TGCGCCAGCAGCGCGGACAGGGGGAACACTGAAGCTTTCTTT. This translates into CASSADRGNTEAFF.

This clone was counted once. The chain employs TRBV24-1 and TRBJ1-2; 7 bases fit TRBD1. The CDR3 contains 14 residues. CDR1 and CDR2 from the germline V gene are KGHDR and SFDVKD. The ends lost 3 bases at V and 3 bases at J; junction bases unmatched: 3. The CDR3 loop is CATSDTTGDYGYTF. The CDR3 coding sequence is TGTGCCACCAGTGATACTACAGGGGACTATGGCTACACCTTC.

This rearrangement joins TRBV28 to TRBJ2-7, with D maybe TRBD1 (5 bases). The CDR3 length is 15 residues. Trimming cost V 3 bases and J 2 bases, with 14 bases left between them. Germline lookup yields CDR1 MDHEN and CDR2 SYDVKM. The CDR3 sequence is CASSFEGKGPYEQYF. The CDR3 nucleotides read TGTGCCAGCAGTTTTGAAGGCAAGGGGCCCTACGAGCAGTACTTC.

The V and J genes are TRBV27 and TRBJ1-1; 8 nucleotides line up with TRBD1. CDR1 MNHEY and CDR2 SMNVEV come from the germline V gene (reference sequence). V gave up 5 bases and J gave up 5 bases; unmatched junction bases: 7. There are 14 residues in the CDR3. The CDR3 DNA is TGTGCCAGCAGTGCCCACAGGGGGGAGACTGAAGCTTTCTTT. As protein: CASSAHRGETEAFF.

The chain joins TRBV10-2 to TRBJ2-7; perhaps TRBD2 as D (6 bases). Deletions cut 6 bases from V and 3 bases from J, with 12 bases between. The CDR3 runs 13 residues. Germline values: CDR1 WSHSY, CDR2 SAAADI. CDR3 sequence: CASSRSGLYEQYF. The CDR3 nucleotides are TGCGCCAGCAGCCGCAGCGGGCTCTACGAGCAGTACTTC.

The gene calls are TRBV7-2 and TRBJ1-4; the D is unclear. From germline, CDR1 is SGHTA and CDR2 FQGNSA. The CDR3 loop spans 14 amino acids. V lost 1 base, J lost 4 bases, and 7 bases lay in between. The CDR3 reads CASSLDGNNEKLFF. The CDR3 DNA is TGTGCCAGCAGCTTAGACGGGAATAATGAAAAACTGTTTTTT.

DNA for the CDR3: TGTGCCAGCAGCCTTAACCGGACTCCGTTCTTC. It translates to CASSLNRTPFF. This sequence joins TRBV7-2 and TRBJ2-1; D may be TRBD2 (5 bases). The CDR3 extends over 11 amino acids. The V end lost 5 bases, the J end lost 15 bases, and 14 bases lay between the germline ends. In germline, CDR1 is SGHTA, CDR2 FQGNSA.

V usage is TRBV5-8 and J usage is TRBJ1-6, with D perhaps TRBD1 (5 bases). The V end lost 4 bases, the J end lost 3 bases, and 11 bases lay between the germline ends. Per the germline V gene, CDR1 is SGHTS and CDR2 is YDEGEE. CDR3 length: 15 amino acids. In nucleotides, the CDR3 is TGTGCCAGCAGCGGGCCGACAGACTATAATTCACCCCTCCACTTT. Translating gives CASSGPTDYNSPLHF.

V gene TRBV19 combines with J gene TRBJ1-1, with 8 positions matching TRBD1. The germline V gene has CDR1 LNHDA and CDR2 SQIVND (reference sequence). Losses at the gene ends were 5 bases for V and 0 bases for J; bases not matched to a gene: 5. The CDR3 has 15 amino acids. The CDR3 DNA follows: TGTGCCAGTAGTGACAGGACAGGGATGAACACTGAAGCTTTCTTT. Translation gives CASSDRTGMNTEAFF.

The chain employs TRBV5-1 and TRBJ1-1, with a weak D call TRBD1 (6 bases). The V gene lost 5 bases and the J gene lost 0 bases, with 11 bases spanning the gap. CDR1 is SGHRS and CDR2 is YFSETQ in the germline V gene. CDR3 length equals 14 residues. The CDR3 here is CASRKDSLNTEAFF. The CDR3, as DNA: TGCGCCAGCAGAAAGGACAGTTTGAACACTGAAGCTTTCTTT.

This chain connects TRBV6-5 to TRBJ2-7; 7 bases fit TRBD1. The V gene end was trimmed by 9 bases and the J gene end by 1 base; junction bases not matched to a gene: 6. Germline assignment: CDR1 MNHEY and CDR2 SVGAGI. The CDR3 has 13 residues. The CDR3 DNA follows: TGTGCCAGGGAACAGGACAGGTCCTACGAGCAGTACTTC. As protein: CAREQDRSYEQYF.

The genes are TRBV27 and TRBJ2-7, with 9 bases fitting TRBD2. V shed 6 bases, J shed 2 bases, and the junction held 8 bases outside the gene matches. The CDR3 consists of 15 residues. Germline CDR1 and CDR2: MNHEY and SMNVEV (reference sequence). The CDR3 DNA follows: TGTGCCAGCAGGGCTCTGACTAGCGGTCCCTACGAGCAGTACTTC. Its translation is CASRALTSGPYEQYF.

The CDR3 bases are TGTGCCAGCAGTAGGATTCCGGGCGGGGAGCTGTTTTTT. This sequence encodes CASSRIPGGELFF. The J gene is TRBJ2-2, the V gene TRBV2; D gene uncertain. Deletions cut 5 bases from V and 7 bases from J, with 11 bases between. The CDR3 length is 13 residues. The germline V gene has CDR1 SNHLY and CDR2 FYNNEI.